This T cell receptor (beta chain) stems from a study of read filtering for tumor transcriptome and immune sequencing. Overall study context: Whole-transcriptome libraries were prepared after DNase treatment.

Study-level findings and limits: The sorted CD138-negative fraction was a mixed bone marrow immune population, not purified T cells.

The library was built from around 400 ng RNA with molecular barcoded adaptors for alpha/delta and beta/gamma chains. TCRdb redid the calling of the reads with MiXCR, one entry per CDR3 protein. Seen here are around 50,000 distinct CDR3 sequences, roughly an eighth observed once, and the top ten hold roughly 16%. The CDR3 is made up of 13 amino acids. Germline CDR1 is KGHDR and CDR2 is SFDVKD. V shed 5 bases and J shed 9 bases, with 15 bases lying between them. This clonotype was seen at least ten times. The target antigen is unknown. Sequences were obtained from a population of CD138-negative cells sorted from bone marrow. This receptor was identified in a donor over 35 with multiple myeloma. The rearrangement uses TRBV24-1 and TRBJ1-2, with a tentative D call TRBD1 (5 bases). The CDR3 protein is CATSARDGDRYTF. The CDR3 DNA sequence: TGTGCCACCAGTGCCAGGGACGGGGATCGCTACACCTTC.